Below, 29 T cell receptor beta chains from the same sample are listed, as sequenced in a study of CD8 T cells in Susac syndrome. Reverse transcription used roughly 0.45 to 1 ug RNA and random hexamers. TCRdb reprocessed the immunoSEQ multiplex PCR reads via MiXCR and lists one record per CDR3 protein. The sample consists of about 60,000 distinct CDR3 sequences, around nine tenths of them appearing once. The sequenced sample was CD8+ T cells from PBMCs. The source is a human donor in good health.

The CDR3 loop is CASTPGPNTGELFF. Here the CDR3 DNA reads TGTGCCAGTACCCCGGGACCCAACACCGGGGAGCTGTTTTTT. The chain has TRBV19 and TRBJ2-2; the D gene could be TRBD1 or TRBD2 (5 bases each). Germline V gene sequence: CDR1 LNHDA, CDR2 SQIVND (reference sequence). The CDR3 loop spans 14 amino acids. The germline V and J ends were trimmed by 7 bases and 2 bases, with 11 bases remaining between them.

The chain has TRBV29-1 and TRBJ1-1; TRBD1 matches 8 bases. CDR3 length: 13 amino acids. J was trimmed by 2 bases and V by 5 bases; bases with no gene match: 4. Germline V gene data show CDR1 as SQVTM and CDR2 as ANQGSEA. The CDR3 DNA reads TGCAGCGTTCAGACAGGGGATAACACTGAAGCTTTCTTT. Protein sequence: CSVQTGDNTEAFF. The full variable domain, with the rest looked up from reference TRBV29-1 and TRBJ1-1, is SAVISQKPSRDICQRGTSLTIQCQVDSQVTMMFWYRQQPGQSLTLIATANQGSEATYESGFVIDKFPISRPNLTFSTLTVSNMSPEDSSIYLCSVQTGDNTEAFFGQGTRLTVV.

The table lists this clonotype with a few counts. The chain links TRBV30 to TRBJ2-3; TRBD1 might be the D (6 bases). Trimming cost V 0 bases and J 7 bases, with 11 bases left between them. Germline V gene data show CDR1 as GTSNPN and CDR2 as SVGIG (reference sequence). The CDR3 runs 13 residues. The CDR3: CAWSVLGQNTQYF. CDR3 nucleotides: TGTGCCTGGAGTGTACTCGGACAGAATACGCAGTATTTT.

The chain couples TRBV4-1 to TRBJ2-1, with D hard to call. Trimming took 4 bases from V and 0 from J, leaving 16 bases between them. Germline V gives CDR1 MGHRA, CDR2 YSYEKL. This CDR3 is built from 17 residues. The CDR3 bases are TGCGCCAGCAGCCCGATCGGGTCACGAAGCTCCTACAATGAGCAGTTCTTC. It yields the protein CASSPIGSRSSYNEQFF.

The chain combines TRBV28 with TRBJ1-5, with D uncertain. Per germline, CDR1 MDHEN and CDR2 SYDVKM. V lost 4 bases, J lost 2 bases, and 6 bases lay in between. The length of the CDR3 is 13 residues. CDR3 coding DNA: TGTGCCAGCAGTTACTGGGGCAATCAGCCCCAGCATTTT. It encodes CASSYWGNQPQHF.

The chain uses TRBV9 and TRBJ1-1; no definite D call. The V gene lost 0 bases and the J gene lost 6 bases, with 9 bases spanning the gap. This CDR3 region has 13 residues. Germline V CDR1 and CDR2: SGDLS, YYNGEE. CDR3 amino acids: CASSVAVGSEAFF. The CDR3 DNA reads TGTGCCAGCAGCGTAGCGGTTGGCTCTGAAGCTTTCTTT.

This chain links TRBV6-5 with TRBJ2-6, with 7 bases identical to TRBD1. Germline V CDR1 and CDR2: MNHEY, SVGAGI. Trimming cost V 4 bases and J 0 bases; bases outside gene matches: 6. The CDR3 spans 17 residues. The CDR3 sequence: CASSFDREISGANVLTF. The CDR3, as DNA: TGTGCCAGCAGTTTTGACAGGGAAATCTCTGGGGCCAACGTCCTGACTTTC.

This sequence joins TRBV28 and TRBJ2-3; D is unclear. There are 15 residues in the CDR3. CDR1 and CDR2 (germline): MDHEN, SYDVKM. V was shortened by 3 bases and J by 3 bases, with 13 bases between the two germline ends. Here the CDR3 reads CASSFGGVWTDTQYF. CDR3 bases: TGTGCCAGCAGTTTTGGTGGGGTTTGGACAGATACGCAGTATTTT.

The gene calls are TRBV2 and TRBJ2-5, with 7 bases matching TRBD2. The V gene end was trimmed by 4 bases and the J gene end by 3 bases; junction bases not matched to a gene: 2. This CDR3 is built from 13 residues. Germline lookup yields CDR1 SNHLY and CDR2 FYNNEI. CDR3 nucleotides: TGTGCCAGCAGTGGACTAGCTGAAGAGACCCAGTACTTC. Translated: CASSGLAEETQYF. The complete variable domain, with remaining parts taken from reference TRBV2 and TRBJ2-5, reads EPEVTQTPSHQVTQMGQEVILRCVPISNHLYFYWYRQILGQKVEFLVSFYNNEISEKSEIFDDQFSVERPDGSNFTLKIRSTKLEDSAMYFCASSGLAEETQYFGPGTRLLVL.

V usage is TRBV14 and J usage is TRBJ2-7; TRBD1 matches 8 bases. The CDR3 is 16 amino acids. Germline V lookup: CDR1 SGHDN, CDR2 FVKESK. After removal of 0 bases from V and 3 bases from J, the junction contained 7 bases not matched to a gene. The CDR3 DNA reads as TGTGCCAGCAGCCAAGAGACAGGGGACGTCCTCTACGAGCAGTACTTC. This codes for CASSQETGDVLYEQYF.

This clonotype was found once. This chain connects TRBV9 to TRBJ2-1; 8 bases line up with TRBD2. Germline assignment: CDR1 SGDLS and CDR2 YYNGEE. The J segment lost 2 bases and the V segment lost 0 bases, leaving 1 base of the junction unmatched. CDR3 length equals 15 residues. CDR3 DNA sequence: TGTGCCAGCAGCGTAGTCGGGGGGGCCTACAATGAGCAGTTCTTC. Residues: CASSVVGGAYNEQFF.

V and J are TRBV20-1 and TRBJ1-5; no firm D call. There are 17 residues in the CDR3. V dropped 0 bases and J dropped 3 bases, with 18 bases sitting between them. CDR1 is DFQATT and CDR2 is SNEGSKA in the germline V gene (reference sequence). Written as DNA, the CDR3 is TGCAGTGCTAGAGAGTCTTGGATTCGCGTTGACAATCAGCCCCAGCATTTT. It encodes CSARESWIRVDNQPQHF.

CDR3 region: CASSPEEGDSYEQYF. CDR3 nucleotides: TGTGCCAGCAGCCCTGAGGAGGGCGACTCCTACGAGCAGTACTTC. This chain links TRBV4-2 with TRBJ2-7, with D perhaps matching TRBD2 (6 bases). Germline V lookup: CDR1 LGHNA, CDR2 YNFKEQ. V gave up 4 bases and J gave up 0 bases, with 13 bases separating them. The CDR3 covers 15 residues.

A few counts support this clonotype. CDR3 loop: CASSWTGRETQYF. The DNA of the CDR3 is TGTGCCAGCAGTTGGACAGGGAGGGAGACCCAGTACTTC. This chain joins TRBV6-2 or TRBV6-3 and TRBJ2-5, with 8 bases aligning to TRBD1. The CDR3 extends over 13 amino acids. The ends lost 4 bases at V and 5 bases at J; junction bases unmatched: 3. CDR1 and CDR2 from the germline V gene are MNHEY and SVGEGT.

The chain couples TRBV3-1 to TRBJ2-2; 7 nucleotides match TRBD1. Germline values: CDR1 LGHDT, CDR2 YNNKEL (reference sequence). The CDR3 runs 16 residues. J lost 4 bases, V lost 1 base, and 6 bases had no gene match. The CDR3 is CASSQAQTGTTGELFF. Here the CDR3 DNA reads TGTGCCAGCAGCCAAGCACAGACAGGGACCACCGGGGAGCTGTTTTTT.

The chain combines TRBV28 with TRBJ2-3, with D tentatively TRBD1 or TRBD2 (5 bases each). CDR3 length equals 12 residues. V was trimmed by 5 bases and J by 6 bases, leaving 9 bases between them. Germline lookup yields CDR1 MDHEN and CDR2 SYDVKM. The CDR3, as DNA: TGTGCCAGCAGTCTAGGGGAGGATACGCAGTATTTT. The encoded protein is CASSLGEDTQYF.

V is TRBV29-1 and J is TRBJ2-7; TRBD2 aligns across 11 bases. Germline CDR1 SQVTM, CDR2 ANQGSEA. V lost 6 bases, J lost 5 bases, and 12 bases stayed unmatched. The CDR3 is made up of 15 amino acids. CDR3 nucleotide sequence: TGCAGCGTCAGGACTCCTAGCGGGGGGTCCCACGAGCAGTACTTC. Protein sequence: CSVRTPSGGSHEQYF.

The chain uses TRBV5-1 and TRBJ1-1; 9 bases match TRBD1. V lost 3 bases, J lost 1 base, and 1 base stayed unmatched. Per germline, CDR1 SGHRS and CDR2 YFSETQ. CDR3 length: 14 residues. CDR3 amino acids: CASSWTGANTEAFF. The CDR3 DNA reads as TGCGCCAGCAGCTGGACAGGGGCGAACACTGAAGCTTTCTTT.

This chain uses TRBV5-1 with TRBJ1-6; TRBD1 might be the D (6 bases). Germline CDR1 is SGHRS and CDR2 is YFSETQ. There are 19 residues in the CDR3. With 0 bases removed from V and 0 bases from J, the gap between germline ends came to 16 bases. This CDR3 is CASSLGIGQPSSYNSPLHF. As DNA, the CDR3 is TGCGCCAGCAGCTTGGGGATAGGACAGCCGAGCTCCTATAATTCACCCCTCCACTTT.

The chain recombines TRBV9 with TRBJ2-7; D call uncertain. Germline V CDR1 and CDR2: SGDLS, YYNGEE. This CDR3 contains 15 residues. Trimming took 0 bases from V and 0 from J, leaving 10 bases between them. The CDR3 DNA sequence: TGTGCCAGCAGCGTAGGGGCAGGCAGCTCCTACGAGCAGTACTTC. It is translated as CASSVGAGSSYEQYF.

CDR3 DNA: TGCAGCGTTTGGGGGCAAGAGACCCAGTACTTC. Protein: CSVWGQETQYF. The rearrangement uses TRBV29-1 and TRBJ2-5; D might be TRBD1 or TRBD2, each matching 5 bases. Trimming took 5 bases from V and 2 from J, leaving 6 bases between them. The CDR3 length is 11 residues. Germline V lookup: CDR1 SQVTM, CDR2 ANQGSEA.

V and J are TRBV7-9 and TRBJ1-1, with TRBD1 as a possible D gene (6 bases). This CDR3 has 15 residues. V lost 5 bases, J lost 4 bases, and 17 bases lay in between. The V gene's germline CDR1 is SEHNR and CDR2 FQNEAQ (reference sequence). The CDR3 here is CASSPLGGESTEAFF. CDR3 nucleotide sequence: TGTGCCAGCAGCCCCTTAGGGGGAGAATCCACTGAAGCTTTCTTT.

The chain employs TRBV7-8 and TRBJ1-1; the D is unclear. With 1 base removed from V and 0 bases from J, the gap between germline ends came to 9 bases. CDR3 length: 15 amino acids. The germline CDR1 and CDR2 sequences are SGHVS and FQNEAQ. CDR3 sequence reads: CASSLGRLMNTEAFF. The CDR3 nucleotides read TGTGCCAGCAGCTTAGGTCGGCTCATGAACACTGAAGCTTTCTTT. The full variable domain, with the rest looked up from reference TRBV7-8 and TRBJ1-1, is GAGVSQSPRYKVAKRGQDVALRCDPISGHVSLFWYQQALGQGPEFLTYFQNEAQLDKSGLPSDRFFAERPEGSVSTLKIQRTQQEDSAVYLCASSLGRLMNTEAFFGQGTRLTVV.

J is TRBJ1-4 and V is TRBV27; D not resolved. Trimming shortened V by 9 bases and J by 8 bases, and 19 bases separated the two germline ends. This CDR3 has 14 residues. Germline V gives CDR1 MNHEY, CDR2 SMNVEV (reference sequence). The CDR3: CASPTTSNQEKLFF. CDR3 nucleotides: TGTGCCAGTCCGACCACAAGCAATCAAGAAAAACTGTTTTTT.

This clonotype was observed a single time. For the CDR3, the DNA is TGCGCCAGCAGCTTGGAATCGGGTACGGGGTATGGCTACACCTTC. Translated, it gives CASSLESGTGYGYTF. The genes are TRBV5-1 and TRBJ1-2, with D unresolved. Trimming removed 0 bases at V and 5 bases at J, with 14 bases between. CDR3 size: 15 residues. Germline-derived CDR1 and CDR2 are SGHRS and YFSETQ.

The genes are TRBV3-1 and TRBJ2-2; 10 bases are a match to TRBD2. With 4 bases clipped from V and 8 bases from J, the junction kept 13 bases outside the gene matches. The CDR3 spans 17 residues. From germline, CDR1 is LGHDT and CDR2 YNNKEL (reference sequence). CDR3 DNA: TGTGCCAGCAGCCCGATTACTAGCGGGGTCGCCAGGGGGGAGCTGTTTTTT. Its translation: CASSPITSGVARGELFF.

The V gene is TRBV28, the J gene TRBJ2-3; TRBD1 is a possible D gene (5 bases). Germline V lookup: CDR1 MDHEN, CDR2 SYDVKM. The CDR3 is 15 amino acids. Trimming shortened V by 3 bases and J by 2 bases, and 12 bases separated the two germline ends. CDR3 nucleotide sequence: TGTGCCAGCAGTTTCGGCCGGACATACACAGATACGCAGTATTTT. Protein sequence: CASSFGRTYTDTQYF. The variable domain in full, with the rest retrieved from reference TRBV28 and TRBJ2-3, is DVKVTQSSRYLVKRTGEKVFLECVQDMDHENMFWYRQDPGLGLRLIYFSYDVKMKEKGDIPEGYSVSREKKERFSLILESASTNQTSMYLCASSFGRTYTDTQYFGPGTRLTVL.

The V call is TRBV9, the J call TRBJ1-2; a weak D match, TRBD1 (6 bases). Germline CDR1 is SGDLS and CDR2 is YYNGEE. The length of the CDR3 is 14 residues. With 5 bases removed from V and 3 bases from J, the gap between germline ends came to 14 bases. Here the CDR3 DNA reads TGTGCCAGCAGGGGACCACAGGGAGACTATGGCTACACCTTC. Encoded protein: CASRGPQGDYGYTF.

The chain uses TRBV2 and TRBJ2-1; possible D gene TRBD1, 5 bases. In germline, CDR1 is SNHLY, CDR2 FYNNEI. V was trimmed by 4 bases and J by 4 bases, leaving 14 bases between them. The CDR3 consists of 15 residues. The CDR3 loop reads CASSGPPTVYNEQFF. The CDR3 region has the DNA TGTGCCAGCAGTGGGCCCCCGACAGTATACAATGAGCAGTTCTTC.